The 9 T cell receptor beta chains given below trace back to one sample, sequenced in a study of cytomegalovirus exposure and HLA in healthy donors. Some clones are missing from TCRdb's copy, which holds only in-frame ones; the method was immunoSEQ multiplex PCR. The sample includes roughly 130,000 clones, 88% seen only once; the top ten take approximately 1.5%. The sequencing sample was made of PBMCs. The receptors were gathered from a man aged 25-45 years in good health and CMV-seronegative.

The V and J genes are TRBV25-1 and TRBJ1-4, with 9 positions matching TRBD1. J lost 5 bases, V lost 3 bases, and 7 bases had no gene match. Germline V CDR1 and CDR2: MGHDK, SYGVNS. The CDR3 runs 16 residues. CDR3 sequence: CASSEPGTGSNEKLFF. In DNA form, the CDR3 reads TGTGCCAGCAGTGAGCCCGGGACAGGGTCGAATGAAAAACTGTTTTTT.

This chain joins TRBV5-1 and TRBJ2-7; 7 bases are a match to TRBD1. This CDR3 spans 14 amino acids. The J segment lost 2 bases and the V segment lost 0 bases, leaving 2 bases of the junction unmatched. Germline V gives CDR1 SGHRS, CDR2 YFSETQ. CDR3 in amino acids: CASSLEGTAYEQYF. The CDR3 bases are TGCGCCAGCAGCTTGGAGGGGACAGCCTACGAGCAGTACTTC.

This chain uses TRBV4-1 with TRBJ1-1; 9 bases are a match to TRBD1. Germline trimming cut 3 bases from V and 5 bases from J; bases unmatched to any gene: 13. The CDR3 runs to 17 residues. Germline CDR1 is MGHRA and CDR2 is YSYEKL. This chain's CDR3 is CASSHTGQGLLGTEAFF. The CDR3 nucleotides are TGCGCCAGCAGCCATACGGGACAGGGCCTCTTGGGGACTGAAGCTTTCTTT.

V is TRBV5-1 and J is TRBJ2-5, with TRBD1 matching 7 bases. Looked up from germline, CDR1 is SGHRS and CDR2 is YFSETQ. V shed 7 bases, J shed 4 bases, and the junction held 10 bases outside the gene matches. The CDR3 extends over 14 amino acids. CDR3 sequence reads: CASHTGDVGETQYF. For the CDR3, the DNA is TGCGCCAGCCACACAGGGGATGTAGGAGAGACCCAGTACTTC.

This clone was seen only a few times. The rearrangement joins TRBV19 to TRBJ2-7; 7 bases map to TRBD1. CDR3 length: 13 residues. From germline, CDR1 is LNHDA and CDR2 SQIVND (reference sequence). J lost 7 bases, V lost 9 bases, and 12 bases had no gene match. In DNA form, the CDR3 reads TGTGCCAGAAATGACAGGGTCGGCGGGGAGCAGTACTTC. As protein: CARNDRVGGEQYF.

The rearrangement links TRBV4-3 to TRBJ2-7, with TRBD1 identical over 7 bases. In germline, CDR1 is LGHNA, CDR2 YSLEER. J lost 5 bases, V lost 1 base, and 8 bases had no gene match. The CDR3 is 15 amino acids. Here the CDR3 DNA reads TGCGCCAGCAGCCAAGGAGGGGGCGAAGTGAACGAGCAGTACTTC. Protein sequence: CASSQGGGEVNEQYF.

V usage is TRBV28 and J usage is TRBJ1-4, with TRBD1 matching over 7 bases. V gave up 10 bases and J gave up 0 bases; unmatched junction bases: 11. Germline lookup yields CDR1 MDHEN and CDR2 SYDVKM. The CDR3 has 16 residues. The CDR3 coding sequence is TGTGCCACCGGACAGGCGGCAAAACCAACTAATGAAAAACTGTTTTTT. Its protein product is CATGQAAKPTNEKLFF.

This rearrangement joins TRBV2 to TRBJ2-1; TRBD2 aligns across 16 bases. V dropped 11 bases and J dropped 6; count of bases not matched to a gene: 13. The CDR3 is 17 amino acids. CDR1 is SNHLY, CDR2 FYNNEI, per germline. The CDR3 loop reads CAYTGLAGGTKGNEQFF. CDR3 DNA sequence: TGTGCCTACACGGGACTAGCGGGAGGGACAAAGGGCAATGAGCAGTTCTTC. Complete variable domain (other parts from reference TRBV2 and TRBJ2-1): EPEVTQTPSHQVTQMGQEVILRCVPISNHLYFYWYRQILGQKVEFLVSFYNNEISEKSEIFDDQFSVERPDGSNFTLKIRSTKLEDSAMYFCAYTGLAGGTKGNEQFFGPGTRLTVL.

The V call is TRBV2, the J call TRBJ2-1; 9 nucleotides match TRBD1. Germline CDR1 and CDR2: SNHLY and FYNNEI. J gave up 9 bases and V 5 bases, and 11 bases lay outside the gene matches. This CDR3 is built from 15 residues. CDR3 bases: TGTGCCAGCAGTTGGGACAGGGATGGAGGAGGTGAGCAGTTCTTC. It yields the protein CASSWDRDGGGEQFF.